The T cell receptor beta chain under discussion was sequenced for a study of T cell responses to AZD1222 COVID-19 vaccine. The junction had 7 bases not matched to a gene; V was cut back by 3 bases and J by 0 bases. Germline loops: CDR1 MDHEN, CDR2 SYDVKM. CDR3 length: 17 amino acids. Clones were sequenced by immunoSEQ multiplex PCR, and TCRdb holds only the in-frame ones, with some missing. The sample lists more than 95,000 clones, approximately 90% occurring once. Here the sequenced sample was peripheral blood, taken on day 0 of AZD1222 vaccination. The chain uses TRBV28 and TRBJ1-5, with 8 bases matching TRBD1. The receptor was derived from an adult in good health. The CDR3, as DNA: TGTGCCAGCAGTTTTCCCCAGGGGGCAGGTAGCAATCAGCCCCAGCATTTT. It codes for CASSFPQGAGSNQPQHF.